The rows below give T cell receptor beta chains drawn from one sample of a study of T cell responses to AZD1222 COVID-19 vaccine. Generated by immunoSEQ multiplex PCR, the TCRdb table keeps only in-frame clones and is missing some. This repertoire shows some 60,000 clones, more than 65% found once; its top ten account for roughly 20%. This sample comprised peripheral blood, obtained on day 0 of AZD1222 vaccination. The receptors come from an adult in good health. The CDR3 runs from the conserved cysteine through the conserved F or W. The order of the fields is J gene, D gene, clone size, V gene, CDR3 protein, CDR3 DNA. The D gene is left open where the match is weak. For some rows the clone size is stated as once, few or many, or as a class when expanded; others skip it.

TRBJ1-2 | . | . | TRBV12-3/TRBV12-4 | CASRLEQNYGYTF | TGTGCCAGCAGACTCGAACAGAACTATGGCTACACCTTC
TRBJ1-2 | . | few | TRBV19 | CASSFGRGNYGYTF | TGTGCCAGTAGTTTTGGACGGGGTAACTATGGCTACACCTTC
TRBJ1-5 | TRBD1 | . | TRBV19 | CASRQGNQPQHF | TGTGCCAGTCGACAGGGAAACCAGCCCCAGCATTTT
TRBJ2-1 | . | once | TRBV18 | CASSQDTSNEQFF | TGTGCCAGCTCACAAGACACGAGCAATGAGCAGTTCTTC
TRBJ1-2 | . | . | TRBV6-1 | CASSEGPGSNYGYTF | TGTGCCAGCAGTGAAGGCCCAGGATCTAACTATGGCTACACCTTC
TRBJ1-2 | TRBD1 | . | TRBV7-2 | CASSFSGGRGYTF | TGTGCCAGCAGCTTCTCAGGGGGCAGAGGCTACACCTTC
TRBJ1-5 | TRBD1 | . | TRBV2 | CASSRQGGHQPQHF | TGTGCCAGCAGCAGACAGGGGGGCCATCAGCCCCAGCATTTT
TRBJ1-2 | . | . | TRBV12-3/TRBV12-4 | CASSFWQQNGYTF | TGTGCCAGCAGTTTTTGGCAGCAGAATGGCTACACCTTC
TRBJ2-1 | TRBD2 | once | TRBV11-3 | CASSPGLAGPYNEQFF | TGTGCCAGCAGCCCCGGACTAGCGGGCCCCTACAATGAGCAGTTCTTC
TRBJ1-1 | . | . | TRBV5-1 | CASSLASLGDEAFF | TGCGCCAGCAGCTTGGCCTCGCTGGGGGATGAAGCTTTCTTT
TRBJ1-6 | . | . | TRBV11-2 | CASSPLGSNSPLHF | TGTGCCAGCAGCCCACTGGGGAGTAATTCACCCCTCCACTTT
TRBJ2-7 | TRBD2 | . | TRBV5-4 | CASSRSSGSIYEQYF | TGTGCCAGCAGCCGCTCTAGCGGGAGTATCTACGAGCAGTACTTC
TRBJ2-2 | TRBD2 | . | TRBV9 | CASSSGTTSTGELFF | TGTGCCAGCAGCAGCGGGACTACTTCCACCGGGGAGCTGTTTTTT
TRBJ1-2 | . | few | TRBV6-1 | CASSERQVRYTF | TGTGCCAGCAGTGAAAGACAGGTCCGCTACACCTTC
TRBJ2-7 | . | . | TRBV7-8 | CASSRPDTGEQYF | TGTGCCAGCAGCCGGCCGGACACCGGCGAGCAGTACTTC
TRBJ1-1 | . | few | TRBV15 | CATSRDSVGNTEAFF | TGTGCCACCAGCAGAGACTCAGTGGGGAACACTGAAGCTTTCTTT
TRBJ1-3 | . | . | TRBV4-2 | CASSYVSGRNTIYF | TGTGCCAGCAGCTACGTCTCGGGACGAAACACCATATATTTT
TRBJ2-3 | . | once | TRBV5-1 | CASSLGQYTDTQYF | TGCGCCAGCAGCTTAGGACAGTACACAGATACGCAGTATTTT
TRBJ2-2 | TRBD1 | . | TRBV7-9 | CASSLGQGRETGELFF | TGTGCCAGCAGCTTGGGACAGGGGAGAGAAACCGGGGAGCTGTTTTTT
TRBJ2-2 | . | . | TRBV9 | CASSVEGQNTGELFF | TGTGCCAGCAGCGTAGAGGGACAGAACACCGGGGAGCTGTTTTTT
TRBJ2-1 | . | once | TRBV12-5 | CASALISSYNEQFF | TGTGCTAGTGCTCTTATAAGCTCCTACAATGAGCAGTTCTTC
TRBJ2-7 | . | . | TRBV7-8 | CASSLLLGEQYF | TGTGCCAGCAGCCTACTGCTTGGCGAGCAGTACTTC
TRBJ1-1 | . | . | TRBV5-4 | CASSLGIGTEAFF | TGTGCCAGCAGCTTGGGAATTGGCACTGAAGCTTTCTTT
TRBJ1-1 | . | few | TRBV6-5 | CASSAEEGTEAFF | TGTGCCAGCAGCGCGGAAGAAGGCACTGAAGCTTTCTTT
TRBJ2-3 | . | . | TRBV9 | CASSPRTASDTQYF | TGTGCCAGCAGCCCCCGGACCGCTTCAGATACGCAGTATTTT
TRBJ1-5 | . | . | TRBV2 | CASSEAFQPQHF | TGTGCCAGCAGTGAGGCGTTTCAGCCCCAGCATTTT
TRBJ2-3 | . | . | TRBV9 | CASSPPGPSTDTQYF | TGTGCCAGCAGCCCCCCGGGACCGAGCACAGATACGCAGTATTTT
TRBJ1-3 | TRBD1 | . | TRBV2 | CASRLQGARGNTIYF | TGTGCCAGCAGACTACAGGGGGCGAGAGGAAACACCATATATTTT
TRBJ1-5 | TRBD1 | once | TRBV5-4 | CASSQDRGRGQPQHF | TGTGCCAGCAGCCAGGACAGGGGGCGCGGGCAGCCCCAGCATTTT
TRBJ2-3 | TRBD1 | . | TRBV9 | CASSVAGGLTDTQYF | TGTGCCAGCAGCGTAGCAGGGGGCCTCACAGATACGCAGTATTTT
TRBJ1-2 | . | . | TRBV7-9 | CASSLVSAGLGYTF | TGTGCCAGCAGCTTAGTTTCGGCGGGGCTTGGCTACACCTTC
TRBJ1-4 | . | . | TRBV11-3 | CASSLGGTANEKLFF | TGTGCCAGCAGCTTGGGAGGCACGGCTAATGAAAAACTGTTTTTT
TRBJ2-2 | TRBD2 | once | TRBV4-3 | CASSQDEIAGGWTGELFF | TGCGCCAGCAGCCAAGATGAAATAGCGGGAGGGTGGACCGGGGAGCTGTTTTTT
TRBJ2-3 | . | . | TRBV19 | CASSIGGGSTDTQYF | TGTGCCAGTAGTATAGGAGGAGGTAGCACAGATACGCAGTATTTT
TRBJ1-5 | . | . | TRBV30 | CAWKDNLNQPQHF | TGTGCCTGGAAGGACAACCTTAATCAGCCCCAGCATTTT
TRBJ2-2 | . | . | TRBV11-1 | CASSFRVSGELFF | TGTGCCAGCAGCTTTCGGGTTAGCGGGGAGCTGTTTTTT
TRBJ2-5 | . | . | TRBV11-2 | CASSLRGAGGTQETQYF | TGTGCCAGCAGCTTGCGGGGGGCAGGGGGTACCCAAGAGACCCAGTACTTC
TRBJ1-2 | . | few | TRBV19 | CASSTPEGFYGYTF | TGTGCCAGTAGTACCCCGGAGGGTTTCTATGGCTACACCTTC
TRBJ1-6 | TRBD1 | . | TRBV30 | CAWSPGGRGTSPLHF | TGTGCCTGGAGTCCAGGGGGCAGGGGAACCTCACCCCTCCACTTT
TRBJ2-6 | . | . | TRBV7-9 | CASSLSRYFSGANVLTF | TGTGCCAGCAGCTTGTCCAGGTACTTCTCTGGGGCCAACGTCCTGACTTTC
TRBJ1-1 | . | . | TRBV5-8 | CASSRGGNTEAFF | TGTGCCAGCAGCCGGGGTGGGAACACTGAAGCTTTCTTT
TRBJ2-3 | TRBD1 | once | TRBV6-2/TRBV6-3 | CASSYSPGQVDTDTQYF | TGTGCCAGCAGTTACTCGCCGGGACAGGTGGACACAGATACGCAGTATTTT
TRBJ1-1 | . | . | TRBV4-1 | CASSQDSSRPTEAFF | TGCGCCAGCAGCCAAGATTCCTCCCGGCCCACTGAAGCTTTCTTT
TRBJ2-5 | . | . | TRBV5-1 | CASSLLGQETQYF | TGCGCCAGCAGCTTGTTAGGGCAAGAGACCCAGTACTTC
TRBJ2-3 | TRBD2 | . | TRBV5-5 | CASSLASSGRSTDTQYF | TGTGCCAGCAGCTTGGCGTCTAGCGGGAGAAGTACAGATACGCAGTATTTT
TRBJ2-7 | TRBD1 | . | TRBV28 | CASGQGANEQYF | TGTGCCAGCGGACAGGGGGCCAACGAGCAGTACTTC
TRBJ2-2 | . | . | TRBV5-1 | CASSLNSANTGELFF | TGCGCCAGCAGCTTGAACAGCGCGAACACCGGGGAGCTGTTTTTT
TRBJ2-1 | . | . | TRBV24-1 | CATSEWQGNEQFF | TGTGCCACCAGTGAATGGCAGGGCAATGAGCAGTTCTTC
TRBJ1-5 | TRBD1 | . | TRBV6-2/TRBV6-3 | CASSGQAPQPQHF | TGTGCCAGCAGTGGACAGGCCCCTCAGCCCCAGCATTTT